Given below is one T cell receptor beta chain in context. Its target is unknown. A read error may explain this, as a much larger clone is one base away. The data were taken from a study of regulatory T cells in long-lasting Graves disease. Whole-study findings and limits: Patients whose Graves' disease persisted exhibited lower TCR diversity than those newly diagnosed. Favoring TRBV28, TRBJ1-2 and TRBJ2-5 was a feature seen in persistent disease.

The germline V gene encodes CDR1 DFQATT and CDR2 SNEGSKA (reference sequence). This CDR3 is 13 amino acids long. Trimming removed 6 bases at V and 3 bases at J, with 15 bases between. As for time point: newly diagnosed GD, antithyroid drugs for less than 3 months. RNA from PBMCs was the source of the TCR library. Patients came from an endocrinology department in Xi'an, China. Through Arm-PCR of CDR3 regions and iRepertoire HTBI primers, TCR beta libraries were built. Each CDR3 protein gets one entry after TCRdb re-called the multiplex PCR reads with MiXCR. The table records 540,000 or so distinct CDR3 sequences, less than 15% of them present only once. Another study also made use of these data, one on T cells in Graves' hyperthyroidism and ophthalmopathy. That study reports: First-round RT-PCR targeting the TCR CDR3 was performed with the HTBI primer set.

The chain joins TRBV20-1 to TRBJ2-7; no clear D. The sequencing here drew on peripheral blood mononuclear cells (PBMCs), taken at new diagnosis, from a patient treated with antithyroid drugs. This clonotype was obtained from a man aged 25-40 years with Graves disease. In nucleotides, the CDR3 is TGCAGTGCAAGACGGGCGATGGGCTACGAGCAGTACTTC. Translated, it gives CSARRAMGYEQYF.